This T cell receptor beta chain was obtained from a study of shared clonotypes between healthy human individuals. Whole-study context: CD4 naive and CD4 memory each took three plates per donor, while CD8 naive took two and CD8 memory one. The study, taken as a whole, reports: Clonotypes shared by all four donors outscored non-shared clonotypes in generation probability. Shared across a handful of donors were around 5% of the naive CD4 clonotypes.

In its sample, this clone was seen once. No antigen is known for it. Other DNA variants within this sample encode the same CDR3. Genomic DNA (from each subset) was split evenly across several immunoSEQ plates. TCRdb keeps only in-frame clones here, not all; method: immunoSEQ multiplex PCR. The repertoire holds around 1.9 million clones, with just over 90% as singletons. Germline lookup yields CDR1 MGHRA and CDR2 YSYEKL. This CDR3 is 12 amino acids long. V was clipped by 2 bases and J by 5 bases; unmatched bases: 0. Terminally differentiated effector memory CD45RA+ cells were excluded from the naive CD8 cells, which were CD45RO-negative and positively selected for CCR7.

Sequencing was carried out using naive CD8+ T cells from PBMCs. This chain links TRBV4-1 with TRBJ2-7; TRBD1 matches at 7 bases. This receptor was obtained from a man younger than 35 in good health. Some clones in this sample may be carry-over from other donors' samples. The CDR3 DNA reads TGCGCCAGCAGCCAAACAGGGGACGAGCAGTACTTC. Amino acids: CASSQTGDEQYF.